What follows describes a single TCR beta chain. Its antigen is not known. RNA amounts of roughly 0.45 to 1 ug underwent reverse transcription with random hexamers. Coverage of TCR beta CDR3 amplification by immunoSEQ multiplex PCR extended to 54 Vbeta and 13 Jbeta. A single record per CDR3 protein comes from TCRdb applying MiXCR to the immunoSEQ multiplex PCR reads. The sample includes some 200,000 distinct CDR3 sequences, 90% to 95% of them seen just once. The multiple sclerosis controls, all treatment-naive patients, had relapsing-remitting disease that was stable or active. The sample originates from a study of CD8 T cells in Susac syndrome. Study results and limitations: The study conceded that its TCR sequencing and HLA analysis involved relatively few individuals.

Germline-derived CDR1 and CDR2 are KGHDR and SFDVKD. V lost 10 bases to trimming and J lost 7 bases; unmatched junction nucleotides: 4. This CDR3 has 12 residues. The V gene is TRBV24-1, the J gene TRBJ2-1; TRBD2 aligns across 9 bases. Material: CD8+ T cells from PBMCs. This TCR was recovered from a human donor with multiple sclerosis. Here the CDR3 reads CATSGSGNEQFF. Written as DNA, the CDR3 is TGTGCCACTAGCGGGAGTGGGAATGAGCAGTTCTTC.